One sample yielded the 24 T cell receptor beta chains listed below, sequenced in a study of T cell repertoires in cytomegalovirus infection. TCRdb processed the reads anew with MiXCR; each CDR3 protein has one entry. The sample consists of about 530,000 distinct CDR3 sequences, about 25% of them appearing once. What was sequenced was PBMCs. The receptors were sampled from a human donor in good health (CMV status not recorded). Some clones in this sample may be carry-over from other donors' samples.

There are a few counts of this clonotype. V and J are TRBV28 and TRBJ2-3; weak D call: TRBD2 (5 bases). Per the germline V gene, CDR1 is MDHEN and CDR2 is SYDVKM. The CDR3 runs 12 residues. V lost 6 bases, J lost 10 bases, and 14 bases lay in between. CDR3 sequence (DNA): TGTGCCAGCAGATCGACTACGGTTCCGCAGTATTTT. Translation gives CASRSTTVPQYF.

J is TRBJ2-2 and V is TRBV7-3; TRBD2 agrees at 13 bases. This CDR3 contains 15 residues. The V segment lost 5 bases and the J segment 7 bases; nucleotides outside the gene matches: 4. CDR1 SGHTA and CDR2 FQGTGA come from the germline V gene. The CDR3, as DNA: TGTGCCAGCAGCCGGACTAGCGGGAGTGGCGGGGAGCTGTTTTTT. Translation gives CASSRTSGSGGELFF.

CDR3 in amino acids: CASSPGLDSSEQYV. The CDR3 nucleotides are TGTGCCAGCAGTCCGGGACTAGACTCTTCCGAGCAGTACGTC. This sequence joins TRBV6-2 or TRBV6-3 and TRBJ2-7; 8 bases agree with TRBD2. The CDR3 sequence is 14 residues long. The germline V gene has CDR1 MNHEY and CDR2 SVGEGT. Trimming took 5 bases from V and 6 from J; bases not matched to a gene: 9.

This clonotype appeared a few times. V is TRBV4-1 and J is TRBJ2-6, with TRBD2 matching 8 bases. Germline V gene lookup returns CDR1 MGHRA and CDR2 YSYEKL. This CDR3 is built from 18 residues. Trimming cost V 1 base and J 2 bases; bases outside gene matches: 7. CDR3 coding DNA: TGCGCCAGCAGCCAAGTGGCCAGCGGGAGAGCTGGGGCCAACGTCCTGACTTTC. The encoded protein is CASSQVASGRAGANVLTF.

The chain is built from TRBV27 and TRBJ2-5; D unresolved. In germline, CDR1 is MNHEY, CDR2 SMNVEV (reference sequence). The V end lost 6 bases, the J end lost 1 base, and 6 bases lay between the germline ends. The CDR3 has 12 residues. CDR3 bases: TGTGCCAGCAGGGCGGTCCAAGAGACCCAGTACTTC. It codes for CASRAVQETQYF.

This clonotype was found many times. The chain is built from TRBV11-2 and TRBJ2-2, with D possibly TRBD1 on 5 matching bases. The CDR3 covers 15 residues. Germline-derived CDR1 and CDR2 are SGHAT and FQNNGV. V was trimmed by 4 bases and J by 4 bases, leaving 13 bases between them. CDR3 in DNA: TGTGCCAGCAGCTACGACCAGGGTGCCACCGGGGAGCTGTTTTTT. Encoded protein: CASSYDQGATGELFF.

This clonotype has just a few counts. The rearrangement links TRBV7-8 to TRBJ2-1; 8 nucleotides match TRBD2. The CDR3 runs to 16 residues. The trim removed 4 bases at V and 3 bases at J, leaving 8 bases unmatched. Per germline, CDR1 SGHVS and CDR2 FQNEAQ. The CDR3 spells CASSYGRGGNYNEQFF. CDR3 nucleotides: TGTGCCAGCAGCTATGGTCGCGGGGGGAACTACAATGAGCAGTTCTTC. Full variable domain (remainder filled in from reference TRBV7-8 and TRBJ2-1): GAGVSQSPRYKVAKRGQDVALRCDPISGHVSLFWYQQALGQGPEFLTYFQNEAQLDKSGLPSDRFFAERPEGSVSTLKIQRTQQEDSAVYLCASSYGRGGNYNEQFFGPGTRLTVL.

This chain joins TRBV18 and TRBJ1-5; D is undetermined. The CDR3 runs 16 residues. The V and J ends lost 0 bases and 6 bases respectively, with 15 bases between them. Germline-derived CDR1 and CDR2 are KGHSH and LQKENI. The CDR3 DNA reads as TGTGCCAGCTCACCACCCGGCCGCGGGTCCTCTCAGCCCCAGCATTTT. This encodes CASSPPGRGSSQPQHF. The whole variable domain, filled in from reference TRBV18 and TRBJ1-5, reads NAGVMQNPRHLVRRRGQEARLRCSPMKGHSHVYWYRQLPEEGLKFMVYLQKENIIDESGMPKERFSAEFPKEGPSILRIQQVVRGDSAAYFCASSPPGRGSSQPQHFGDGTRLSIL.

The gene calls are TRBV7-2 and TRBJ2-5; the match to TRBD2 covers 7 bases. V lost 5 bases, J lost 5 bases, and 11 bases stayed unmatched. Germline V gene sequence: CDR1 SGHTA, CDR2 FQGNSA. The CDR3 is made up of 15 amino acids. CDR3 coding DNA: TGTGCCAGCAGCCCCAGCGGGACGGGTTGGGAGACCCAGTACTTC. As protein: CASSPSGTGWETQYF. Based on the CDR3 plus reference TRBV7-2 and TRBJ2-5, the full variable domain is GAGVSQSPSNKVTEKGKDVELRCDPISGHTALYWYRQSLGQGLEFLIYFQGNSAPDKSGLPSDRFSAERTGGSVSTLTIQRTQQEDSAVYLCASSPSGTGWETQYFGPGTRLLVL.

This clonotype was seen a handful of times. V is TRBV20-1 and J is TRBJ2-1; D ambiguous. The V end was cut by 6 bases, the J end by 4 bases, with 16 bases between. The V gene's germline CDR1 is DFQATT and CDR2 SNEGSKA (reference sequence). The CDR3 is 14 residues long. CDR3 loop: CSADDPGEYNEQFF. In DNA form, the CDR3 reads TGCAGTGCCGACGACCCCGGCGAGTACAATGAGCAGTTCTTC.

This clonotype was observed a few times. The chain has TRBV12-3 or TRBV12-4 and TRBJ2-1; 7 nucleotides align to TRBD2. The CDR3 has 14 residues. V lost 7 bases, J lost 5 bases, and 8 bases stayed unmatched. The CDR3 DNA is TGTGCCAGCAACCCACTAGCGACTAACAATGAGCAGTTCTTC. Protein sequence: CASNPLATNNEQFF.

In its sample, this clonotype was seen a few times. The V and J genes are TRBV2 and TRBJ2-3; D gene unclear. The length of the CDR3 is 12 residues. Germline V gene sequence: CDR1 SNHLY, CDR2 FYNNEI. With 4 bases removed from V and 3 bases from J, the gap between germline ends came to 5 bases. CDR3 nucleotide sequence: TGTGCCAGCAGTGTTTGGACAGATACGCAGTATTTT. As protein: CASSVWTDTQYF.

The table lists this clonotype with many counts. V gene TRBV7-9 combines with J gene TRBJ2-1; no firm D call. The V gene's germline CDR1 is SEHNR and CDR2 FQNEAQ (reference sequence). CDR3 length equals 16 residues. Trimming left V 5 bases short and J 5 bases short, with 19 bases between. The CDR3 loop is CASSGRDNVRNNEQFF. The CDR3 DNA reads as TGTGCCAGCAGCGGACGAGACAATGTGAGGAACAATGAGCAGTTCTTC. The full variable domain, rest sourced from reference TRBV7-9 and TRBJ2-1, is DTGVSQNPRHKITKRGQNVTFRCDPISEHNRLYWYRQTLGQGPEFLTYFQNEAQLEKSRLLSDRFSAERPKGSFSTLEIQRTEQGDSAMYLCASSGRDNVRNNEQFFGPGTRLTVL.

There are a few counts of this clonotype. This chain uses TRBV4-1 with TRBJ2-7; tentatively, D is TRBD1 or TRBD2 (5 bases each). Germline CDR1 and CDR2: MGHRA and YSYEKL. The V end was cut by 4 bases, the J end by 1 base, with 14 bases between. The CDR3 loop spans 15 amino acids. The CDR3: CASSPEGSGSYEQYF. CDR3 in DNA: TGCGCCAGCAGCCCAGAGGGGTCTGGATCCTACGAGCAGTACTTC.

This clonotype came up a few times. The genes are TRBV4-3 and TRBJ2-5; possible D gene TRBD2, 6 bases. Germline CDR1 is LGHNA and CDR2 is YSLEER. Trimming took 1 base from V and 2 from J, leaving 11 bases between them. This CDR3 comprises 15 residues. The CDR3 DNA sequence: TGCGCCAGCAGCCAAGGGAATAGCGGACAAGAGACCCAGTACTTC. It encodes CASSQGNSGQETQYF.

This clonotype was detected only a few times. CDR3 nucleotide sequence: TGTGCCAGCAGCTTGGGGCGTATGTCCGAGCAGTACGTC. Protein sequence: CASSLGRMSEQYV. This chain joins TRBV7-2 and TRBJ2-7, with D maybe TRBD1 (5 bases). The germline V and J ends were trimmed by 3 bases and 6 bases, with 12 bases remaining between them. The CDR3 spans 13 residues. Germline V gene data show CDR1 as SGHTA and CDR2 as FQGNSA.

Many counts were recorded for this clonotype. The CDR3 DNA follows: TGTGCCAGCAGCTGGGGGGGCCGAGTCTCTGGAAACACCATATATTTT. It specifies CASSWGGRVSGNTIYF. The gene calls are TRBV7-2 and TRBJ1-3; tentative D call: TRBD1 (6 bases). The CDR3 is made up of 16 amino acids. With 4 bases removed from V and 0 bases from J, the gap between germline ends came to 13 bases. The germline gives CDR1 SGHTA, CDR2 FQGNSA.

The chain is built from TRBV27 and TRBJ2-3, with 13 bases that match TRBD2. This CDR3 spans 17 amino acids. V trimming: 2 bases; J trimming: 4 bases; junction bases outside the gene matches: 6. CDR1 and CDR2 from the germline V gene are MNHEY and SMNVEV (reference sequence). The CDR3 DNA reads as TGTGCCAGCAGTTTAATTGGACTAGCGGGAGAACCAGATACGCAGTATTTT. Translated, it gives CASSLIGLAGEPDTQYF.

The sample holds many counts of this clonotype. The rearrangement uses TRBV7-2 and TRBJ2-7, with 7 nucleotides matching TRBD1. Germline loops: CDR1 SGHTA, CDR2 FQGNSA. The CDR3 contains 14 residues. V was pared by 5 bases and J by 3 bases, with 7 bases of the junction left unmatched. The CDR3 coding sequence is TGTGCCAGCAGCCCACAGACAGGGTACTACGAGCAGTACTTC. It specifies CASSPQTGYYEQYF.

The chain has TRBV19 and TRBJ2-1, with 8 positions matching TRBD2. The germline V gene encodes CDR1 LNHDA and CDR2 SQIVND (reference sequence). The length of the CDR3 is 15 residues. The trim removed 8 bases at V and 0 bases at J, leaving 6 bases unmatched. CDR3 DNA sequence: TGTGCCAGTGGTACCGGGACTAGCTCCTACAATGAGCAGTTCTTC. This gives the protein CASGTGTSSYNEQFF.

This chain uses TRBV5-6 with TRBJ1-5; no clear D. Per germline, CDR1 SGHDT and CDR2 YYEEEE. The CDR3 loop spans 15 amino acids. V was shortened by 3 bases and J by 4 bases, with 14 bases between the two germline ends. The CDR3 is CASSSVSRPNQPQHF. CDR3 nucleotides: TGTGCCAGCAGCTCTGTGAGCAGGCCGAATCAGCCCCAGCATTTT.

The gene calls are TRBV6-5 and TRBJ1-3, with D hard to call. V was clipped by 7 bases and J by 0 bases, with 13 bases between them. The CDR3 totals 15 residues. Germline V gene data show CDR1 as MNHEY and CDR2 as SVGAGI. CDR3 sequence (DNA): TGTGCCAGCACTTTGGACGGTTCCTCTGGAAACACCATATATTTT. Its protein product is CASTLDGSSGNTIYF.

This clonotype has at least ten counts. The V call is TRBV28, the J call TRBJ1-2; 8 nucleotides align to TRBD1. The V gene end was trimmed by 5 bases and the J gene end by 8 bases; junction bases not matched to a gene: 10. Germline CDR1 is MDHEN and CDR2 is SYDVKM. This CDR3 has 14 amino acids. The CDR3 protein is CASSLLGQGMGYTF. The CDR3 DNA follows: TGTGCCAGCAGTCTTCTTGGACAGGGTATGGGCTACACCTTC.

The table lists this clonotype with many counts. The rearrangement uses TRBV6-1 and TRBJ2-1, with 12 bases identical to TRBD2. The CDR3 spans 16 residues. With V trimmed by 6 bases and J by 1 base, 4 bases remained unmatched. Per germline, CDR1 MNHNS and CDR2 SASEGT. CDR3 bases: TGTGCCAGCAGATCACTAGCGGGAGGTTCCTACAATGAGCAGTTCTTC. Protein: CASRSLAGGSYNEQFF.